Described below is a single T cell receptor beta chain sequence and its context. Its target antigen remains unknown. Per-nucleotide qualities are absent, and no much larger clonotype sits a single base away. The immunoSEQ Assay, a bias-controlled multiplex PCR, was used to amplify TCRbeta CDR3 regions from genomic DNA. As for the original processing: Within the assay, amplification of reference gene primers was used to estimate how many nucleated cells each sample contained. To quantify the absolute abundance of each unique TCRbeta CDR3 rearrangement, sequence reads were collapsed and filtered. For each sample, productive Simpson clonality was calculated as the square root of Simpson's diversity index over productive rearrangements. TCRdb obtained this table from immuneACCESS and retained in-frame rearrangements with V and J assigned. These tables miss some clones; where compared with another copy, unresolved V genes account for less than half of the shortfall, and the remainder is unexplained. That table furnishes V, J and clone size, whereas the DNA furnished D and trimming. The sample yields some 290,000 clones; about 90% were counted once. Of the sample, less than 3% is held by the ten largest clones.

One collaborating source in Seattle enrolled patients while the patients were actively infected and followed the patients over time throughout the course of disease. Collaborating institutions collected whole blood in K2EDTA tubes following their own protocols. Collaborator samples were shipped for TCRbeta analysis as frozen whole blood, isolated PBMCs, or DNA extracted from either sample type. This specimen belongs to a study of blood T cell repertoires in COVID-19 (dated by TCRdb to 2018 to 2020). The study in broad terms: Samples from collaborators originated in the United States, Italy and Spain and spanned both the acute and convalescent phases of COVID-19. The material from the prospective study consisted of cDNA or gDNA derived from T cells, B-cell-depleted T cells, or PBMCs. Deeply sampled blood TCRbeta repertoires from subjects exposed to, actively infected with, or recovered from COVID-19 were included in the dataset. A freely available public database, intended as a resource for researchers studying the immune response to SARS-CoV-2, is where the repertoires were released. Samples were obtained from the ongoing ImmuneRACE study (first 160 participants) and from about 1,300 subjects provided by 6 global collaborators. A de-identified subject ID, COVID-19 status, age in years and sex were almost always included in the sample metadata. Where available, HLA class I and class II types were obtained from metadata supplied by the sample provider rather than from assay-based typing.

The V and J ends are trimmed by 0 bases and 3 bases, leaving 21 bases between them. For CDR1 and CDR2, the germline V gene lists MGHRA and YSYEKL. Counted from cysteine to phenylalanine, this CDR3 has 18 amino acids. Of the read, only the CDR3 DNA is kept; its 54 bases are in frame from base 1. General study outcomes and caveats: Clinical and demographic metadata were provided uncurated, with the amount varying by source and participant.

The sequence joins TRBV4-1 to TRBJ2-7; the D gene is perhaps TRBD2, from 6 matching bases. Input material: peripheral blood. This clonotype was obtained from a woman in her twenties or thirties with COVID-19, enrolled during active disease. The DNA sequence is as follows: TGCGCCAGCAGCCAAGATTCCCGTTTTAGCGGTGTCGACTACGAGCAGTACTTC. The resulting protein is CASSQDSRFSGVDYEQYF.